This entry features one T cell receptor (beta chain) sequence. CDR3 length equals 15 residues. The germline V gene has CDR1 LGHNA and CDR2 YSLEER. Trimming pared 4 bases from V and 8 bases from J, leaving 19 bases between. This sample stems from a study of shared T cell receptors in the human thymus. Assay: immunoSEQ multiplex PCR; the TCRdb copy retains only in-frame clones and omits some. Of about 660,000 clones listed, about 90% were seen once; the top ten hold roughly 0.0089%. These data are also associated with another study on human thymus T cells. As reported in that work: Thymic resections from corrective heart surgery supplied the tissue. Thymic and blood repertoires appeared to show biased V and J gene usage. What related research reported was that thymic repertoires overlapped highly among unrelated individuals.

The chain has TRBV4-3 and TRBJ2-3; possible D gene TRBD2, 6 bases. The source of this sequence is a boy under three years old with a congenital heart defect. The sample consisted of thymocytes. CDR3 nucleotides: TGCGCCAGCAGCCTACTCGAGGAGGGGTCAGGTACGCAGTATTTT. It yields the protein CASSLLEEGSGTQYF.